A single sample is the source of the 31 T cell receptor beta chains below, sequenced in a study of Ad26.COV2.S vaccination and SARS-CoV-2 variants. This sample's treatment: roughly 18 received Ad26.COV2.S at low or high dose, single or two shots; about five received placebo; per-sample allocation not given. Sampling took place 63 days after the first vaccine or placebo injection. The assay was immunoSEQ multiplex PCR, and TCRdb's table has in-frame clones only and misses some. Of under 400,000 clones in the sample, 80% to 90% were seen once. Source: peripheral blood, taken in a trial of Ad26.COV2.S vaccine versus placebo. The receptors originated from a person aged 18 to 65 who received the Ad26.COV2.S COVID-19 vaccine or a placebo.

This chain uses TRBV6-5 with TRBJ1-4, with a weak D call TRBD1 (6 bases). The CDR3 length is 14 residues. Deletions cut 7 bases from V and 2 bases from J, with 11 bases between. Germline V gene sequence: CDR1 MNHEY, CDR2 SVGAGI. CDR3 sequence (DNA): TGTGCCAGCATACAGGGTCGGACTAATGAAAAACTGTTTTTT. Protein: CASIQGRTNEKLFF.

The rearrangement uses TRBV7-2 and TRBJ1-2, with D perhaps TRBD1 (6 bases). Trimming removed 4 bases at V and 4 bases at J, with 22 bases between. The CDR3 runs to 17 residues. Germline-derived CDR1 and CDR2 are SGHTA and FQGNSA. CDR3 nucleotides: TGTGCCAGCAGCTCGCAGGGACATATTTCTTCTACCTATGGCTACACCTTC. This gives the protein CASSSQGHISSTYGYTF.

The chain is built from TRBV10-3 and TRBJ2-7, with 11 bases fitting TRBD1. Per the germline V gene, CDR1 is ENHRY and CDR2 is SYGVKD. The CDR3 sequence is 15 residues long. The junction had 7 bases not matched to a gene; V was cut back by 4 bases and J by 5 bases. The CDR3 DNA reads TGTGCCATCAGTGTACTTGGACAGGGGGCCAACGAGCAGTACTTC. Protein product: CAISVLGQGANEQYF.

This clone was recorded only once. CDR3 in amino acids: CASSSDREGVIYEQYF. The CDR3, as DNA: TGTGCCAGCAGCTCCGACAGGGAAGGTGTCATATACGAGCAGTACTTC. The rearrangement uses TRBV6-2 or TRBV6-3 and TRBJ2-7; 7 bases fit TRBD1. There are 16 residues in the CDR3. In germline, CDR1 is MNHEY, CDR2 SVGEGT. Unmatched junction bases numbered 15, after V lost 6 bases and J lost 4 bases.

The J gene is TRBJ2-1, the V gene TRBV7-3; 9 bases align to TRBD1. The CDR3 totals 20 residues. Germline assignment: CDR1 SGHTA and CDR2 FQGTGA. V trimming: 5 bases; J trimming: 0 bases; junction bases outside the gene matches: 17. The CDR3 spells CASSPPPRDRVSSSYNEQFF. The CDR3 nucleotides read TGTGCCAGCAGCCCGCCCCCGAGGGACAGGGTCAGTAGCTCCTACAATGAGCAGTTCTTC.

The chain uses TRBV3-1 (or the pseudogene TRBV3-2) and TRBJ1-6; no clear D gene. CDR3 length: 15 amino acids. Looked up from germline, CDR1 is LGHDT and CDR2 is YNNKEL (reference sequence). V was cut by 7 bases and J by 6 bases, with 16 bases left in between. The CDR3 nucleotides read TGTGCCAGCACTCCTGACCTCCGGGGTAATTCACCCCTCCACTTT. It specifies CASTPDLRGNSPLHF.

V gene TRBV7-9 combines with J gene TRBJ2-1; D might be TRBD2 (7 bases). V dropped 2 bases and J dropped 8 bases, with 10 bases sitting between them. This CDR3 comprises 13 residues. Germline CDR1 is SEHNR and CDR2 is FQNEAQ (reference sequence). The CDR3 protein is CASSLREGDEQFF. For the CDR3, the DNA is TGTGCCAGCAGCTTAAGGGAGGGGGATGAGCAGTTCTTC.

This CDR3 reads CASSLVRGLGYGYTF. DNA for the CDR3: TGTGCCAGCAGTTTAGTACGGGGGCTCGGCTATGGCTACACCTTC. J is TRBJ1-2 and V is TRBV27; tentatively, D is TRBD1 (6 bases). Germline-derived CDR1 and CDR2 are MNHEY and SMNVEV (reference sequence). There are 15 residues in the CDR3. V was cut by 2 bases and J by 4 bases, with 14 bases left in between.

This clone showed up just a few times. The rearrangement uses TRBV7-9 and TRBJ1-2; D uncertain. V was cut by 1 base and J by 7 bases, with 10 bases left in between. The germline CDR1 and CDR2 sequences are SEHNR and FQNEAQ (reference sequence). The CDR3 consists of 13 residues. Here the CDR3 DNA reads TGTGCCAGCAGCTTAGTAGGGAGTACTGGCTACACCTTC. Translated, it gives CASSLVGSTGYTF.

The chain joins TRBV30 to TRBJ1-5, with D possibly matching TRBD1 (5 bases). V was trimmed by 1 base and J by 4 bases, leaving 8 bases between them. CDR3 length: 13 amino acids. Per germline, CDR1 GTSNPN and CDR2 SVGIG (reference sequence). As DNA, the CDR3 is TGTGCCTGGAGTGAACAGGTTAATCAGCCCCAGCATTTT. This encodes CAWSEQVNQPQHF.

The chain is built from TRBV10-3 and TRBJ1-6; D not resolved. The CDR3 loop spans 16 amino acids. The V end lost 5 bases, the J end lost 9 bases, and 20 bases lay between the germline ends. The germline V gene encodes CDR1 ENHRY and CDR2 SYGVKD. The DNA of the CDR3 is TGTGCCATCAGTCAGGACGCAACCGCGGAGATTTCACCCCTCCACTTT. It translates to CAISQDATAEISPLHF.

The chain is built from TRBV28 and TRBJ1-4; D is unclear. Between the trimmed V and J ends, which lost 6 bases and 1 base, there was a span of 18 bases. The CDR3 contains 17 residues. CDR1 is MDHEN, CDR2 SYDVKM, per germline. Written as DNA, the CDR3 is TGTGCCAGCAGCCACCACCCCCCGGGCAAAACTAATGAAAAACTGTTTTTT. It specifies CASSHHPPGKTNEKLFF.

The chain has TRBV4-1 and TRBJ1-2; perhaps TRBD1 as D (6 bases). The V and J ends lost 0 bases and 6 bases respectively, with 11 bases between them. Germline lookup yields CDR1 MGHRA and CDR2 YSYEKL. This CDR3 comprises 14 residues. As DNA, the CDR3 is TGCGCCAGCAGCCAAGACGGACAGTCCGATGGCTACACCTTC. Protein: CASSQDGQSDGYTF.

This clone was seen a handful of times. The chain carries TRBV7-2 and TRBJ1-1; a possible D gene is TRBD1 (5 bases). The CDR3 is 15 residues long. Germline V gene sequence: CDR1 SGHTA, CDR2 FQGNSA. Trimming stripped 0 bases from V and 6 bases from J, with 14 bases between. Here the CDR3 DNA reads TGTGCCAGCAGCTTAGCCGGGAGACTACAGGCTGAAGCTTTCTTT. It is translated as CASSLAGRLQAEAFF.

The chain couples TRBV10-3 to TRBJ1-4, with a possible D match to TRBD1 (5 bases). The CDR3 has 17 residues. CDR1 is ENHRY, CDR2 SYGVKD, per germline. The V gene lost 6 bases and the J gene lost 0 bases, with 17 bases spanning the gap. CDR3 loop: CAIRGTGGTATNEKLFF. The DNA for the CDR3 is TGTGCCATCAGAGGGACCGGGGGAACGGCAACTAATGAAAAACTGTTTTTT.

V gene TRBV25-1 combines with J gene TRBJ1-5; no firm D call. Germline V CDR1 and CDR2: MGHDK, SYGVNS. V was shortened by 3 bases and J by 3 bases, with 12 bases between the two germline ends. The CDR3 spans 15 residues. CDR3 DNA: TGTGCCAGCAGTGACCGATGGGATCTCAATCAGCCCCAGCATTTT. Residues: CASSDRWDLNQPQHF. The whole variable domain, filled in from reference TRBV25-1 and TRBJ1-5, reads EADIYQTPRYLVIGTGKKITLECSQTMGHDKMYWYQQDPGMELHLIHYSYGVNSTEKGDLSSESTVSRIRTEHFPLTLESARPSHTSQYLCASSDRWDLNQPQHFGDGTRLSIL.

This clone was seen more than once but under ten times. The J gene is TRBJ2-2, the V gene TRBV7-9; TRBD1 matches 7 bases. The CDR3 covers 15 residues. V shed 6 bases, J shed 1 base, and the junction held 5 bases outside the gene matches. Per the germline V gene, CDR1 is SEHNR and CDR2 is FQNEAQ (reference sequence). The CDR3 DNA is TGTGCCAGCAGGTCGGACAGGAGGAACACCGGGGAGCTGTTTTTT. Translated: CASRSDRRNTGELFF. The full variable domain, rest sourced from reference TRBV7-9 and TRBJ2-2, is DTGVSQNPRHKITKRGQNVTFRCDPISEHNRLYWYRQTLGQGPEFLTYFQNEAQLEKSRLLSDRFSAERPKGSFSTLEIQRTEQGDSAMYLCASRSDRRNTGELFFGEGSRLTVL.

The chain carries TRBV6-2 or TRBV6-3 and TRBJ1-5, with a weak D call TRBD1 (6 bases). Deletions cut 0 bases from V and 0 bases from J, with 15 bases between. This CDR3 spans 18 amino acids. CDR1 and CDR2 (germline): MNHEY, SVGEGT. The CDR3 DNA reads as TGTGCCAGCAGTTACTCGACGTCAGGGGCCTATAGCAATCAGCCCCAGCATTTT. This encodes CASSYSTSGAYSNQPQHF.

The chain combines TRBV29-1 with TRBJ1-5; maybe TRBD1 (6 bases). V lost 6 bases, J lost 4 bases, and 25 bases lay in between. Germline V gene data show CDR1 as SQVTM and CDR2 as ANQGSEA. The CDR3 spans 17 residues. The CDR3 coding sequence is TGCAGCGTCGCAACAGGGTTAGCATCCCCTGGGAATCAGCCCCAGCATTTT. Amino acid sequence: CSVATGLASPGNQPQHF.

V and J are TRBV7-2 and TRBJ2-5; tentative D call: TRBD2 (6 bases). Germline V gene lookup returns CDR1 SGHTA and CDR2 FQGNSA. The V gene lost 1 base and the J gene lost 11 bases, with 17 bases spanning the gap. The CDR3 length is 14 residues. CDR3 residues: CASSLEVSGRAQYF. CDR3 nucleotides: TGTGCCAGCAGCTTAGAGGTTAGCGGTAGGGCTCAGTACTTC. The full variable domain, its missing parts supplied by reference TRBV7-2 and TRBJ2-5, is GAGVSQSPSNKVTEKGKDVELRCDPISGHTALYWYRQSLGQGLEFLIYFQGNSAPDKSGLPSDRFSAERTGGSVSTLTIQRTQQEDSAVYLCASSLEVSGRAQYFGPGTRLLVL.

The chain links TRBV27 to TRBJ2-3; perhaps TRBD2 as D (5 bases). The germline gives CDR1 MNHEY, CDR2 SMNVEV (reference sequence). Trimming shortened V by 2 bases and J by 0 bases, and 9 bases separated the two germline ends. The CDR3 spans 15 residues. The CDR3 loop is CASSLEGFSTDTQYF. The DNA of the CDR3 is TGTGCCAGCAGTTTAGAGGGATTTAGCACAGATACGCAGTATTTT.

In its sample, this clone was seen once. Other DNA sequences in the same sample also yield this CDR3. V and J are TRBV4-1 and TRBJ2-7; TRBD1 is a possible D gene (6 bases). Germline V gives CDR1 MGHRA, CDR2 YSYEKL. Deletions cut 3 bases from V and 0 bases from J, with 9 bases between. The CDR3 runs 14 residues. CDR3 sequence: CASSQRDNSYEQYF. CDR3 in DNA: TGCGCCAGCAGCCAGAGGGACAACTCCTACGAGCAGTACTTC.

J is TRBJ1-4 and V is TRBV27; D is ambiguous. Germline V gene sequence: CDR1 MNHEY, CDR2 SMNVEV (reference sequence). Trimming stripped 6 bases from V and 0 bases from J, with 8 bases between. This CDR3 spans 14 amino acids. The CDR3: CASRGFATNEKLFF. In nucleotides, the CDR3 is TGTGCCAGCAGGGGGTTTGCAACTAATGAAAAACTGTTTTTT.

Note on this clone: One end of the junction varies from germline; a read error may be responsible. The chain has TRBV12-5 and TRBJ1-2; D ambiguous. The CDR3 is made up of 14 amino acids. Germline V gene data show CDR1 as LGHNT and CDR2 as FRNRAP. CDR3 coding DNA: TGTGCTAGTGGCTTGGGCACCCTACCCTATGGCTACACCTTC. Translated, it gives CASGLGTLPYGYTF.

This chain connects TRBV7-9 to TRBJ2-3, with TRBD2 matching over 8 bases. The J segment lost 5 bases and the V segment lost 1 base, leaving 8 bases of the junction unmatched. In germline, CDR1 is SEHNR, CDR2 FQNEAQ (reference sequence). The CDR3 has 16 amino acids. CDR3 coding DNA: TGTGCCAGCAGCTTAGGGTTAGCGGGGCCGGGAGATACGCAGTATTTT. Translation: CASSLGLAGPGDTQYF. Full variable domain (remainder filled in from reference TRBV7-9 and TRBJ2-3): DTGVSQNPRHKITKRGQNVTFRCDPISEHNRLYWYRQTLGQGPEFLTYFQNEAQLEKSRLLSDRFSAERPKGSFSTLEIQRTEQGDSAMYLCASSLGLAGPGDTQYFGPGTRLTVL.

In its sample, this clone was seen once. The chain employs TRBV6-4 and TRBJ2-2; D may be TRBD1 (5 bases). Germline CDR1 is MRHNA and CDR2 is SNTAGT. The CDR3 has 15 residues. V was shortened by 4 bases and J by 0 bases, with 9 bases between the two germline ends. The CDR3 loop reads CASSVTDANTGELFF. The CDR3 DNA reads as TGTGCCAGCAGTGTGACAGACGCGAACACCGGGGAGCTGTTTTTT.

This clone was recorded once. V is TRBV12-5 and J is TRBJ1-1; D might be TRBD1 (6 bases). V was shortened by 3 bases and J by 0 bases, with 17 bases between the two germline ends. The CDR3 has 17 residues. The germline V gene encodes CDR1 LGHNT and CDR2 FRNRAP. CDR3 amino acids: CASGFLHREIMNTEAFF. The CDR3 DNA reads TGTGCTAGTGGTTTTCTCCACAGGGAGATTATGAACACTGAAGCTTTCTTT.

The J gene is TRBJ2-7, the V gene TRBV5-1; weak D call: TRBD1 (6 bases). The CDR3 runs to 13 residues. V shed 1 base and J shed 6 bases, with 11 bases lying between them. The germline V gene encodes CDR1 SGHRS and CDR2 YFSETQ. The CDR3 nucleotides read TGCGCCAGCAGCTTGTTTTCAGGGGTCGAGCAGTACTTC. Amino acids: CASSLFSGVEQYF.

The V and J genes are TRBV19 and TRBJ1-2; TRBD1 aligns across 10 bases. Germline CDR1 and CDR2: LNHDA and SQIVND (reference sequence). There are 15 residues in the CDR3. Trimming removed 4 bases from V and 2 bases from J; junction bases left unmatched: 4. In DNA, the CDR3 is TGTGCCAGTAGTAACCAGGGACAGGGGAACTATGGCTACACCTTC. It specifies CASSNQGQGNYGYTF.

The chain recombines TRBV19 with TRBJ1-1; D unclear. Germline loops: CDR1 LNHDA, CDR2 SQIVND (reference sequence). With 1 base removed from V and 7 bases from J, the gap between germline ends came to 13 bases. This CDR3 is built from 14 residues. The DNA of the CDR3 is TGTGCCAGTAGTATAGGATATGATTCGGATGAAGCTTTCTTT. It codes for CASSIGYDSDEAFF.

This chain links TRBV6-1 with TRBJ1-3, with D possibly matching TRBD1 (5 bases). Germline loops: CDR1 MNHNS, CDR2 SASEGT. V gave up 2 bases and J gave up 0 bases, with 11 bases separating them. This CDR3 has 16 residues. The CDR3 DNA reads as TGTGCCAGCAGTGAAATGGGGGGTCACTCTGGAAACACCATATATTTT. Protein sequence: CASSEMGGHSGNTIYF.